Listed below are T cell receptor beta chains from one sample, sequenced in a study of siplizumab effects on memory and regulatory T cells. TCRdb's table, derived via immunoSEQ multiplex PCR, lists solely in-frame clones and lacks some. This table has around 100,000 clones, 94% appearing once. Sequenced: Tregs sorted from blood. The receptor source for this set is a human donor in good health. The conserved cysteine and the conserved F or W are not part of the CDR3 here.

V	J	CDR3
TRBV30	TRBJ1-3	AWSVIVGKLSGNTIY
TRBV11-3	TRBJ2-1	ASSEREGYEQF
TRBV28	TRBJ1-2	ATTDSYNYGYT
TRBV7-2	TRBJ1-5	ASSLVMRDQPQH
TRBV13	TRBJ2-2	ASRTASGANTGELF
TRBV7-8	TRBJ2-7	ASSLQVQVVHEQY
TRBV4-1	TRBJ2-7	ASSEGLAGPYEQY
TRBV20-1	TRBJ2-7	SASPNYEQY
TRBV28	TRBJ1-2	ASSSVYGYT
TRBV28	TRBJ2-7	ASSLAGTGGEQY
TRBV5-1	TRBJ2-7	ASSLPGVGTYEQY
TRBV7-6	TRBJ2-1	ASSFSPAGGRIEQF
TRBV5-6	TRBJ2-7	ASSLGGQGAFAYEQY
TRBV4-2	TRBJ1-2	ASSQGAGQLYGYT
TRBV5-8	TRBJ1-4	ASSLVEAKLF
TRBV25-1	TRBJ1-3	ASRDRVSGNTIY
TRBV7-9	TRBJ2-7	ASSLASPILEQY
TRBV12-5	TRBJ2-3	ASGVSDTQY
TRBV29-1	TRBJ2-7	SVGDTRIHYEQY
TRBV19	TRBJ1-1	ASSMTGLNTEAF
TRBV27	TRBJ2-3	ASSPRLAGWGDTQY
TRBV4-1	TRBJ2-3	ASSQDFRVTQY
TRBV27	TRBJ2-3	ASSLRGTDTQY
TRBV18	TRBJ2-7	ASSPASGAYEQY
TRBV12-5	TRBJ2-2	ASGLEGLVGSGELF
TRBV15	TRBJ2-7	ATSRGVGQGSYEQY